The present T cell receptor (beta chain) was sequenced within a study of T cells in Graves' hyperthyroidism and ophthalmopathy. It was considered stable Graves' hyperthyroidism when ophthalmopathy did not progress within 18 months. Amplified TCR beta CDR3 regions derived from RNA transcripts. Primed by the HTBI set, a first-round RT-PCR was run on the TCR CDR3. Via MiXCR, TCRdb re-called the multiplex PCR reads, giving one row per CDR3 protein. The sample lists more than 650,000 distinct CDR3 sequences, 12% to 15% occurring once. As regards this clonotype: This may come from a read error, since a much larger clone is one base off.

The CDR3 contains 14 residues. Germline V gene sequence: CDR1 MDHEN, CDR2 SYDVKM. Sequenced: blood. The sequence was collected from a woman aged 18 to 35 with Graves' hyperthyroidism. The rearrangement joins TRBV28 to TRBJ2-7; 8 nucleotides agree with TRBD2. The CDR3 coding sequence is TGTGCCAGCAGTGGGCTAGCGGGTCCCTACGAGCAGCACTTC. Its protein product is CASSGLAGPYEQHF. The variable domain in full, with the rest retrieved from reference TRBV28 and TRBJ2-7, is DVKVTQSSRYLVKRTGEKVFLECVQDMDHENMFWYRQDPGLGLRLIYFSYDVKMKEKGDIPEGYSVSREKKERFSLILESASTNQTSMYLCASSGLAGPYEQHFGPGTRLTVT.